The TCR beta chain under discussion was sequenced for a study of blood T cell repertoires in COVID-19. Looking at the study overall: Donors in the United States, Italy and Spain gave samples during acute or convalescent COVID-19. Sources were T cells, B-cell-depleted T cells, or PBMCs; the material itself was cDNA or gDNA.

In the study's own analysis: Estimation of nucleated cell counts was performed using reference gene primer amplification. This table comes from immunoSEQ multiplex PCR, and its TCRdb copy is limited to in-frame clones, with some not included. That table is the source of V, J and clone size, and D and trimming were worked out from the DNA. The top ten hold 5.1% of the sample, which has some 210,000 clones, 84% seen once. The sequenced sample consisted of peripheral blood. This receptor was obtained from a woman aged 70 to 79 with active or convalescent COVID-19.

The CDR3 sequence is CASSLRLAGYNEQFF. The DNA for the CDR3 is TGTGCCAGCAGCTTAAGACTAGCGGGCTACAATGAGCAGTTCTTC. The rearrangement joins TRBV7-8 to TRBJ2-1; 10 bases fit TRBD2. V was clipped by 2 bases and J by 3 bases; unmatched bases: 1. CDR3 length equals 15 residues. CDR1 SGHVS and CDR2 FQNEAQ come from the germline V gene.